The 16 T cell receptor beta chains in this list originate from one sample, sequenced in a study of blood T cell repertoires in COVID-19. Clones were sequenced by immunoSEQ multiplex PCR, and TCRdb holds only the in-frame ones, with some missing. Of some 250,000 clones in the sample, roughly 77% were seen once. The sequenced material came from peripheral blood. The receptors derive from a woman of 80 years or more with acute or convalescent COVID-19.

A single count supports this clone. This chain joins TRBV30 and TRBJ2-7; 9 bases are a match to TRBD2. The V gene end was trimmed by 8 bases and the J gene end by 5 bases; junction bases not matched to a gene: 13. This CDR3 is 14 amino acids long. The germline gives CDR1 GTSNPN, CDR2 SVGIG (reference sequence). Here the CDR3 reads CAHVWASGDHEQYF. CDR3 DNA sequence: TGTGCCCACGTTTGGGCTAGCGGGGACCACGAGCAGTACTTC.

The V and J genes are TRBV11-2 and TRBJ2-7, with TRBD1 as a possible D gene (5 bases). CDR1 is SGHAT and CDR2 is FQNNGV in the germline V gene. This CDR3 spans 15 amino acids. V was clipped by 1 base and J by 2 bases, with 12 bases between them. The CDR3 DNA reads TGTGCCAGCAGCTTAGCCGTCGGACAAGCCTACGAGCAGTACTTC. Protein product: CASSLAVGQAYEQYF.

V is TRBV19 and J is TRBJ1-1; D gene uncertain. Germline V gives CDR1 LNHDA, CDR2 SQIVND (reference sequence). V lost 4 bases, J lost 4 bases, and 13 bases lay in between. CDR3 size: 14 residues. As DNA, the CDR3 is TGTGCCAGTAGTAGAGTGGTCGGGAGCACTGAAGCTTTCTTT. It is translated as CASSRVVGSTEAFF.

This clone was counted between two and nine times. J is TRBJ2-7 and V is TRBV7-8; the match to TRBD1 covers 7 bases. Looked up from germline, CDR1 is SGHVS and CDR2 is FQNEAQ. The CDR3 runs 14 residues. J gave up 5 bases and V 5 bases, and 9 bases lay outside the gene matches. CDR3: CASSEATGRHEQYF. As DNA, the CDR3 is TGTGCCAGCAGCGAGGCGACAGGGCGCCACGAGCAGTACTTC.

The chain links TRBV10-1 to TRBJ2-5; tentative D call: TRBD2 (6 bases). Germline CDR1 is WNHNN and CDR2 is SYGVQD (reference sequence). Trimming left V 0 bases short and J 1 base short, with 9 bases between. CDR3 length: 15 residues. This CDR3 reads CASSESSGRQETQYF. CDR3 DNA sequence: TGCGCCAGCAGTGAGTCGAGCGGGCGCCAAGAGACCCAGTACTTC.

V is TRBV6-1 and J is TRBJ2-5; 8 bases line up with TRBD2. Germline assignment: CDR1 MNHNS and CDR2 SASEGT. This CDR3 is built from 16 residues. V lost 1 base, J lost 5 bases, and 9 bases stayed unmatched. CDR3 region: CASSEVPAGEDETQYF. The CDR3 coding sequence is TGTGCCAGCAGTGAAGTTCCAGCGGGGGAAGACGAGACCCAGTACTTC.

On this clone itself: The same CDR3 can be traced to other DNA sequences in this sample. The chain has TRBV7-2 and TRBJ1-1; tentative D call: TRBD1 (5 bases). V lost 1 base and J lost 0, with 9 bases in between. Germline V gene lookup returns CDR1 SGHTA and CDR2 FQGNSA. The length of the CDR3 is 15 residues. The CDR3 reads CASSLGGRLNTEAFF. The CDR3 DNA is TGTGCCAGCAGCTTAGGGGGCCGGTTGAACACTGAAGCTTTCTTT. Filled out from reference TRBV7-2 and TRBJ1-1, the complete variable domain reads GAGVSQSPSNKVTEKGKDVELRCDPISGHTALYWYRQSLGQGLEFLIYFQGNSAPDKSGLPSDRFSAERTGGSVSTLTIQRTQQEDSAVYLCASSLGGRLNTEAFFGQGTRLTVV.

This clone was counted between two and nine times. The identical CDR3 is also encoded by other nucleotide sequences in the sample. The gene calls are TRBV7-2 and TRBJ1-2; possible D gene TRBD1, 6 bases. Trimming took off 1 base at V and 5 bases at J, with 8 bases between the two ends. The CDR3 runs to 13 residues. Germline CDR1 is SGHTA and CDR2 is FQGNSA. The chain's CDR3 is CASSLGQGYGYTF. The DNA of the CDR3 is TGTGCCAGCAGCTTAGGTCAGGGGTATGGCTACACCTTC. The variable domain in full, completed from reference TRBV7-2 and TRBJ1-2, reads GAGVSQSPSNKVTEKGKDVELRCDPISGHTALYWYRQSLGQGLEFLIYFQGNSAPDKSGLPSDRFSAERTGGSVSTLTIQRTQQEDSAVYLCASSLGQGYGYTFGSGTRLTVV.

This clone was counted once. CDR3 in amino acids: CATSITPGQALLHF. CDR3 nucleotides: TGTGCCACCAGCATCACACCGGGACAGGCATTGTTGCATTTT. The J gene is TRBJ1-5, the V gene TRBV15; 8 positions match TRBD1. Trimming cost V 4 bases and J 15 bases; bases outside gene matches: 14. The length of the CDR3 is 14 residues. CDR1 LNHNV and CDR2 YYDKDF come from the germline V gene (reference sequence).

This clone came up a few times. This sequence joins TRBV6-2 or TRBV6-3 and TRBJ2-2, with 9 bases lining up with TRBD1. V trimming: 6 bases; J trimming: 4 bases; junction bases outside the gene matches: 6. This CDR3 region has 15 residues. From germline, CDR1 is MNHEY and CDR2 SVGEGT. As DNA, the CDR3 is TGTGCCAGCAGCTTTCGGGACAGGGCCACCGGGGAGCTGTTTTTT. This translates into CASSFRDRATGELFF.

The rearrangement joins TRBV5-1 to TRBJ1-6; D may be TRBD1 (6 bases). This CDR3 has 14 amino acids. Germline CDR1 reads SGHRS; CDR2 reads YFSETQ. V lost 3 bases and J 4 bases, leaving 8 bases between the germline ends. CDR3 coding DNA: TGCGCCAGCAGCTCAGGGGATTATAATTCACCCCTCCACTTT. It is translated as CASSSGDYNSPLHF.

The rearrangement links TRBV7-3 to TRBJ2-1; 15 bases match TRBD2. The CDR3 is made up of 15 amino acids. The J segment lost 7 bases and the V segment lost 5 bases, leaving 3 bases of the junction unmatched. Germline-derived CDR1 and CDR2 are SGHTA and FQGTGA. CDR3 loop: CASSRTSGGANEQFF. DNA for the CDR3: TGTGCCAGCAGCCGGACTAGCGGGGGGGCAAATGAGCAGTTCTTC. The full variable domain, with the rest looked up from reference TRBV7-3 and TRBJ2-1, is GAGVSQTPSNKVTEKGKYVELRCDPISGHTALYWYRQSLGQGPEFLIYFQGTGAADDSGLPNDRFFAVRPEGSVSTLKIQRTERGDSAVYLCASSRTSGGANEQFFGPGTRLTVL.

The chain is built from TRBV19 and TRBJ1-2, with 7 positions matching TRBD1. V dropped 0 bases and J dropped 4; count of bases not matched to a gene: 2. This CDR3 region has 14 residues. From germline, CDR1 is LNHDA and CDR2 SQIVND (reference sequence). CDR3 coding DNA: TGTGCCAGTAGTATAGAGGGACAGTCCTATGGCTACACCTTC. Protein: CASSIEGQSYGYTF.

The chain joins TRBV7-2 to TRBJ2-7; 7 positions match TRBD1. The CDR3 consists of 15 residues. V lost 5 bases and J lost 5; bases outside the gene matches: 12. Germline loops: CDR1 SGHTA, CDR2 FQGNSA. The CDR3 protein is CASSNTGAGLNEQYF. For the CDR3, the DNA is TGTGCCAGCAGCAATACAGGGGCTGGGCTCAACGAGCAGTACTTC.

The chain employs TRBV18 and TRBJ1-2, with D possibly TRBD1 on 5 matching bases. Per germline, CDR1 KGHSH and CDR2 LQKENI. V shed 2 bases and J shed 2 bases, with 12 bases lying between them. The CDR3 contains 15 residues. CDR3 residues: CASSPGQGINYGYTF. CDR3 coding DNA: TGTGCCAGCTCACCAGGCCAGGGAATAAACTATGGCTACACCTTC.

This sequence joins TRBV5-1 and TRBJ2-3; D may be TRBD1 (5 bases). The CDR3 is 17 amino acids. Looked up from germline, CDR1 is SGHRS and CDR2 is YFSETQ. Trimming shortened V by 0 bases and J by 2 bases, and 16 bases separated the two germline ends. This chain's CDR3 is CASSLGQRSPYTDTQYF. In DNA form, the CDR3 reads TGCGCCAGCAGCTTGGGACAGAGAAGCCCCTACACAGATACGCAGTATTTT. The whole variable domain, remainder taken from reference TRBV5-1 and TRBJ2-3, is KAGVTQTPRYLIKTRGQQVTLSCSPISGHRSVSWYQQTPGQGLQFLFEYFSETQRNKGNFPGRFSGRQFSNSRSEMNVSTLELGDSALYLCASSLGQRSPYTDTQYFGPGTRLTVL.